This TCR beta chain was captured in a study of a mutant IDH1 vaccine in newly diagnosed glioma. Whole-study context: Treatment recipients were approximately 62% male and around 40% female, and their mean age was 40.4 years.

With respect to this clone: The antigen is undetermined.

There are 14 residues in the CDR3. The germline gives CDR1 MNHNY, CDR2 SVGAGI (reference sequence). The V and J ends lost 8 bases and 4 bases, in that order; junction bases with no gene match: 11. Profiled with immunoSEQ multiplex PCR; TCRdb holds only in-frame clones, not every one. The sample yields 110,000 or so clones, under 90% seen once. Time point indicated: week 11, during vaccination. Each dose delivered 300 ug of mutant IDH1 20-mer peptide subcutaneously with imiquimod. The clonotype was recovered from a woman aged 50 to 60 with glioma. The V and J genes are TRBV6-6 and TRBJ2-7; 7 bases are shared with TRBD1. Sequences were derived from PBMCs, sampled from a glioma patient whose treatment included an IDH1 peptide vaccine. Written as DNA, the CDR3 is TGTGCCAGCCTTCCCGGGACAGCAGCATACGAGCAGTACTTC. Its translation is CASLPGTAAYEQYF.